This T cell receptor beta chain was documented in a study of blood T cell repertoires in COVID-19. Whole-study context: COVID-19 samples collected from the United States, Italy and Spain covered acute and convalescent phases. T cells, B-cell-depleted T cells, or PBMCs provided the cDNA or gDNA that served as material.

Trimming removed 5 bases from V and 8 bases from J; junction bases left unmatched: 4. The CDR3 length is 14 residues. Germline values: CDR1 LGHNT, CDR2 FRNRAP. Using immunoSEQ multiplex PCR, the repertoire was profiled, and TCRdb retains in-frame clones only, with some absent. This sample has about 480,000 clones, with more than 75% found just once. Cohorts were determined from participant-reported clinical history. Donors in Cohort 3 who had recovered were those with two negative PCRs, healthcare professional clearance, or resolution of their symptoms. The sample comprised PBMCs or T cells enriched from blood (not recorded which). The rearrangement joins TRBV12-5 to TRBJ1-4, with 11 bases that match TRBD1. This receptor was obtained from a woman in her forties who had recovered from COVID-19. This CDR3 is CASGMGQGGEKLFF. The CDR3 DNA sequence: TGTGCTAGTGGTATGGGACAGGGGGGAGAAAAACTGTTTTTT.